The following is a TCR beta chain sequence with its context. The sample is drawn from a study of shared clonotypes between healthy human individuals. Trimming removed 6 bases from V and 2 bases from J; junction bases left unmatched: 6. CDR1 is LNHDA and CDR2 is SQIVND in the germline V gene (reference sequence). There are 15 residues in the CDR3. Some clones are missing from TCRdb's copy, which holds only in-frame ones; the method was immunoSEQ multiplex PCR. The sample holds roughly 2.5 million clones; approximately 90% are singletons and the top ten take about 0.13%. This sequence originates from a man between 18 and 29 years old in good health. Sequencing used naive CD4+ T cells sorted from blood. The subset was: CD45RA+ positively selected. The chain links TRBV19 to TRBJ2-3; 9 bases fit TRBD2. CDR3 DNA: TGTGCCAGTAGCGAGCGGGGGGACTACACAGATACGCAGTATTTT. Protein: CASSERGDYTDTQYF.